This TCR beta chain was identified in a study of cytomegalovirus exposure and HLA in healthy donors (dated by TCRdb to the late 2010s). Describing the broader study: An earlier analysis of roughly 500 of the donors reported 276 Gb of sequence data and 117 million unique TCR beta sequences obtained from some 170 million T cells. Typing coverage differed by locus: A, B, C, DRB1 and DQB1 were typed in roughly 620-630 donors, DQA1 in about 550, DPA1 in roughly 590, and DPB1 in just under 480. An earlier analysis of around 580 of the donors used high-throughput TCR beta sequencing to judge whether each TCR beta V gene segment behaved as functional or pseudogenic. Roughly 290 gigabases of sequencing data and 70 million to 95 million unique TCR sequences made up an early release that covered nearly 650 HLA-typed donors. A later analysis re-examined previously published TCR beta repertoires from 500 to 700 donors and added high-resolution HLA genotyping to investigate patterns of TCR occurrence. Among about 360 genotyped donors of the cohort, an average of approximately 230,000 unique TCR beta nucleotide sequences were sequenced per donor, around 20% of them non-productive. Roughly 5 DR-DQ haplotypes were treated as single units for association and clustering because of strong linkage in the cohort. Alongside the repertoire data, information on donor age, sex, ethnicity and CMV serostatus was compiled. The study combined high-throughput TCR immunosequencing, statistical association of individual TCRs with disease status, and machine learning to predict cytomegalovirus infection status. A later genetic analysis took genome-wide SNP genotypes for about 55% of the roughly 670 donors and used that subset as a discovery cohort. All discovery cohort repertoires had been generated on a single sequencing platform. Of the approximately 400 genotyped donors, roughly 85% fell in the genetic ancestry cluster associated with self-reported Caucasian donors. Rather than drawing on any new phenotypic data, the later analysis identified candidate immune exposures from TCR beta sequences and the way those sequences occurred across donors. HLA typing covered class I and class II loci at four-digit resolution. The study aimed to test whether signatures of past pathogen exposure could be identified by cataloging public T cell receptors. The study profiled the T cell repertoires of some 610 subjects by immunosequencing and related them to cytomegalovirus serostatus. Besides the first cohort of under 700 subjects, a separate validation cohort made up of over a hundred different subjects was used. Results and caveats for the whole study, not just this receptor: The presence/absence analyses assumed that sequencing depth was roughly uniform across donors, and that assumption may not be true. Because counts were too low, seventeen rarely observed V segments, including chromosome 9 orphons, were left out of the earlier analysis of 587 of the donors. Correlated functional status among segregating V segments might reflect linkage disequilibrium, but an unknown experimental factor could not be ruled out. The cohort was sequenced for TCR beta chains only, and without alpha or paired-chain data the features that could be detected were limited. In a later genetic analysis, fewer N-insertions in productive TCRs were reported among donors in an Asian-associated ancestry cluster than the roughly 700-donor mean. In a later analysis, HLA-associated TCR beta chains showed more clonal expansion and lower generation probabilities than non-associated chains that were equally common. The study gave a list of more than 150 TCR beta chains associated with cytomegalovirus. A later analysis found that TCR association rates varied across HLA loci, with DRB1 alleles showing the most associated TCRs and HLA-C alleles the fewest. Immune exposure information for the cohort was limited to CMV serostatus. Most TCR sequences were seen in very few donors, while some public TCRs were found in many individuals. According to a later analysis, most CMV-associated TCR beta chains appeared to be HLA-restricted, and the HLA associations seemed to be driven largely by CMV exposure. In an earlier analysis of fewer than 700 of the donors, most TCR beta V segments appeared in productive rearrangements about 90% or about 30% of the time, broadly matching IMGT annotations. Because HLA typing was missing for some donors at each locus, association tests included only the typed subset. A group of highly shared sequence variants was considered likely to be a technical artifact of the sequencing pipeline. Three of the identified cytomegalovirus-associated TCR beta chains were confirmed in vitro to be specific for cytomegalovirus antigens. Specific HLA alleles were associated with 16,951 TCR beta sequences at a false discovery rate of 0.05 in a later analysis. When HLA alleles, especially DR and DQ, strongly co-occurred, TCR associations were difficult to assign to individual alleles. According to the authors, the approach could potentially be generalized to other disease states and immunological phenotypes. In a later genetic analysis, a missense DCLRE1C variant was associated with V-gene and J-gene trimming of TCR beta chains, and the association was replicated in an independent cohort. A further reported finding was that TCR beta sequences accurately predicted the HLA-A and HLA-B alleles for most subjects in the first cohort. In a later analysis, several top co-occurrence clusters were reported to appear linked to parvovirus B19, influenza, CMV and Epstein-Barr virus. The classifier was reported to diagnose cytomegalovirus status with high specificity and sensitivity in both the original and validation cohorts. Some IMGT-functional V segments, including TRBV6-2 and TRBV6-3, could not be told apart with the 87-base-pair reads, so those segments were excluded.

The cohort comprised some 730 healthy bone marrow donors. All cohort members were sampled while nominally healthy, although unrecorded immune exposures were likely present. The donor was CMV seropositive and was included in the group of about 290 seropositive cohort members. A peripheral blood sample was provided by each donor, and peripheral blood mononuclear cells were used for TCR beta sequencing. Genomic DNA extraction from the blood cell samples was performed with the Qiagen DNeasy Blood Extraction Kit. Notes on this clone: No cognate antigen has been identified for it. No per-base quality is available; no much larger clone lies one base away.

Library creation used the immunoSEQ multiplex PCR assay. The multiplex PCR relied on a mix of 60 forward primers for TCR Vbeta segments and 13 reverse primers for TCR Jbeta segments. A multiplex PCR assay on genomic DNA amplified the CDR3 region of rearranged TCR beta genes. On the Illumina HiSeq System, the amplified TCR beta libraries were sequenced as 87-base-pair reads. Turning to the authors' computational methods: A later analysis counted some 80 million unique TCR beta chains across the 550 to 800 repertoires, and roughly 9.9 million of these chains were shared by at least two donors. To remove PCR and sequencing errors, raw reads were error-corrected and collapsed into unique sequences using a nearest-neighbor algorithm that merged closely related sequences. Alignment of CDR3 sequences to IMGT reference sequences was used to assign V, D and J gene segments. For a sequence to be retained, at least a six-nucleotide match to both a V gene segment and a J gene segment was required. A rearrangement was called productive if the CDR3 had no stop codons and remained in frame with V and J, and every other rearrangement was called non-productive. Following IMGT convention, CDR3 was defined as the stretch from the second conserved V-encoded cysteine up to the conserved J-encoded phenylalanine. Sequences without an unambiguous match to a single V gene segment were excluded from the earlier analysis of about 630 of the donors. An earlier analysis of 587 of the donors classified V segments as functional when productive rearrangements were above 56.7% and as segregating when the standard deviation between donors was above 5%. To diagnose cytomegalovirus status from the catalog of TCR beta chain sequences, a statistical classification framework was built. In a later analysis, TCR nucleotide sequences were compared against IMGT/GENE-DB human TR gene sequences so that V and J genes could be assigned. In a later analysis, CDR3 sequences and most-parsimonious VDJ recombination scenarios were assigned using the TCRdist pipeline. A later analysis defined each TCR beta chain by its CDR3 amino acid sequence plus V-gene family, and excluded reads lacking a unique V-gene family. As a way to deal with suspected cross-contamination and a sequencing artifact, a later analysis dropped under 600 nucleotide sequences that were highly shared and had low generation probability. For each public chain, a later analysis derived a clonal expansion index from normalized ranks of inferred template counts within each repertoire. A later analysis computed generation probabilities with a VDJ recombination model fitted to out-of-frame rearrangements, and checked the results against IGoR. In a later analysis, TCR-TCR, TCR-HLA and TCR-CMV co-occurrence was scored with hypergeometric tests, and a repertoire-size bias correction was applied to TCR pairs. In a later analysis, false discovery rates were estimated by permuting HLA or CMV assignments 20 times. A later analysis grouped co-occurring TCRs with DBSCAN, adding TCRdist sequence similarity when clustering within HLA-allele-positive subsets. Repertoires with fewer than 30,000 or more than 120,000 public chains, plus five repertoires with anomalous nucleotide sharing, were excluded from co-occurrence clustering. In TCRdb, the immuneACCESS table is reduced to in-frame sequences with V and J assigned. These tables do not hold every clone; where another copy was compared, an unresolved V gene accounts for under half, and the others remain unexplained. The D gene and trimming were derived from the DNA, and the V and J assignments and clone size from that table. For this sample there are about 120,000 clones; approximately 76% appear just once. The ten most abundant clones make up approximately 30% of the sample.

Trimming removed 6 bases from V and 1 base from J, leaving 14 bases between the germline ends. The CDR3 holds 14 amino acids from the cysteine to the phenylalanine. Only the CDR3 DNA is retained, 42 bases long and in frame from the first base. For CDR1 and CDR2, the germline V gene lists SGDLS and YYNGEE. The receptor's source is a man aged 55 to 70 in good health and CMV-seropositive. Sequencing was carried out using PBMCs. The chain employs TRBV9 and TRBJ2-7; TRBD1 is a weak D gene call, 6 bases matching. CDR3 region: CASTRGSVSYEQYF. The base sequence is TGTGCCAGCACCAGGGGTAGCGTTTCCTACGAGCAGTACTTC.